This T cell receptor beta chain was sequenced in a study of blood T cells in healthy people across ages. Comment on this clonotype: What it binds is not known.

The CDR3 loop spans 13 amino acids. Germline values: CDR1 SQVTM, CDR2 ANQGSEA. V dropped 1 base and J dropped 2 bases, with 7 bases sitting between them. The study's findings and limits: With unsorted PBMCs, a conclusive comparison of naive versus antigen-experienced cells was not possible.

A second PCR of roughly 7 to 11 cycles used a sample-barcoded 5' primer and a J-beta primer mix. TCRdb recomputed calls from the 5' RACE reads with MiXCR, one row per CDR3 protein. The sample has over 700,000 distinct CDR3 sequences; about 25% are singletons. Every sample yielded at least 6 million isolated PBMCs. The same sample was also used in a study of T cells of mothers and their children. From that report: Among related mother-child pairs, overlap was slightly higher than in unrelated pairs, though not significantly.

Sequenced input: blood. The chain joins TRBV29-1 to TRBJ2-3; D gene uncertain. The clonotype was recovered from a boy aged 5-17 years in good health. DNA for the CDR3: TGCAGCGTTGAAGGGGTCTACACAGATACGCAGTATTTT. This sequence encodes CSVEGVYTDTQYF.